These 4 T cell receptor beta chains were all obtained from the same sample, sequenced in a study of blood T cell repertoires in COVID-19. The data were produced by immunoSEQ multiplex PCR, yet TCRdb's version contains in-frame clones alone and is incomplete. The table has hundreds of thousands of clones, about 85% seen once; the top ten hold less than 0.75%. Sequencing was performed on peripheral blood. These receptors were collected from a man between 40 and 49 years old with acute or convalescent COVID-19.

This chain uses TRBV29-1 with TRBJ2-2, with 10 bases identical to TRBD2. V lost 6 bases, J lost 4 bases, and 8 bases stayed unmatched. The CDR3 is 15 amino acids. In germline, CDR1 is SQVTM, CDR2 ANQGSEA. The CDR3 nucleotides read TGCAGCGTCGGACTAGCGGATGCCCCCACCGGGGAGCTGTTTTTT. This sequence encodes CSVGLADAPTGELFF.

The chain recombines TRBV6-6 with TRBJ2-7; D ambiguous. Germline V gives CDR1 MNHNY, CDR2 SVGAGI (reference sequence). The germline V and J ends were trimmed by 6 bases and 2 bases, with 8 bases remaining between them. The CDR3 spans 12 residues. The CDR3, as DNA: TGTGCCAGCAGCCGGGTAACCTACGAGCAGTACTTC. Encoded protein: CASSRVTYEQYF.

The CDR3 region is CASSGGDLNTEAFF. CDR3 DNA sequence: TGTGCCAGCAGCGGTGGGGACTTGAACACTGAAGCTTTCTTT. J is TRBJ1-1 and V is TRBV13, with D possibly matching TRBD1 (5 bases). Per germline, CDR1 PRHDT and CDR2 FYEKMQ (reference sequence). The V gene lost 5 bases and the J gene lost 0 bases, with 10 bases spanning the gap. The CDR3 has 14 residues.

The chain has TRBV18 and TRBJ1-6; TRBD1 agrees at 9 bases. V lost 3 bases, J lost 7 bases, and 7 bases stayed unmatched. The germline gives CDR1 KGHSH, CDR2 LQKENI. The CDR3 is 16 residues long. The CDR3 coding sequence is TGTGCCAGCTCACCCGAAGGGGGGACAGGGAATTCACCCCTCCACTTT. Its translation: CASSPEGGTGNSPLHF.